The 6 T cell receptor beta chains given below trace back to one sample, sequenced in a study of T-cell memory formation after mild COVID-19. TCRdb passed the 5' RACE reads through MiXCR, listing each CDR3 protein once. The sample consists of approximately 300,000 distinct CDR3 sequences, around a sixth of them appearing once. Sequencing input: PBMCs or a T cell subset sorted from them (not recorded which). The receptor source for this set is a man between 18 and 29 years old who had mild COVID-19 (a few samples of this study predate the infection). Cell type and time point are not known.

This clonotype was recorded a few times. The V call is TRBV5-6, the J call TRBJ2-5, with unresolved D. This CDR3 region has 13 residues. Trimming pared 1 base from V and 4 bases from J, leaving 8 bases between. CDR1 and CDR2 (germline): SGHDT, YYEEEE. CDR3 DNA: TGTGCCAGCAGCTTGTTAGTAAGAGAGACCCAGTACTTC. This gives the protein CASSLLVRETQYF.

J is TRBJ2-5 and V is TRBV5-6, with 11 bases that match TRBD1. Germline assignment: CDR1 SGHDT and CDR2 YYEEEE. The CDR3 extends over 14 amino acids. The J segment lost 3 bases and the V segment lost 5 bases, leaving 3 bases of the junction unmatched. The CDR3: CASSWDRGKETQYF. The CDR3 DNA is TGTGCCAGCAGTTGGGACAGGGGGAAAGAGACCCAGTACTTC.

The sample holds many counts of this clonotype. This rearrangement joins TRBV14 to TRBJ2-3; the D is unclear. CDR1 SGHDN and CDR2 FVKESK come from the germline V gene. V lost 5 bases and J lost 3, with 6 bases in between. The CDR3 has 12 residues. This chain's CDR3 is CASSGETDTQYF. CDR3 in DNA: TGTGCCAGCAGCGGAGAGACAGATACGCAGTATTTT. Looking up the rest from reference TRBV14 and TRBJ2-3 gives the full variable domain: EAGVTQFPSHSVIEKGQTVTLRCDPISGHDNLYWYRRVMGKEIKFLLHFVKESKQDESGMPNNRFLAERTGGTYSTLKVQPAELEDSGVYFCASSGETDTQYFGPGTRLTVL.

This clonotype was detected a few times. As DNA, the CDR3 is TGTGCCAGCAGTTACGAGGACACAAATTCACCCCTCCACTTT. Its protein product is CASSYEDTNSPLHF. The V gene is TRBV6-5, the J gene TRBJ1-6, with D tentatively TRBD1 (5 bases). Trimming removed 2 bases at V and 7 bases at J, with 9 bases between. Germline CDR1 reads MNHEY; CDR2 reads SVGAGI. The CDR3 covers 14 residues.

A few counts support this clonotype. V gene TRBV7-2 combines with J gene TRBJ1-1; 7 bases fit TRBD1. Trimming cost V 8 bases and J 4 bases; bases outside gene matches: 4. Germline V gives CDR1 SGHTA, CDR2 FQGNSA. This CDR3 comprises 12 residues. The CDR3 region is CASLQGRTEAFF. DNA of the CDR3: TGTGCCAGCTTACAGGGGCGCACTGAAGCTTTCTTT.

V gene TRBV18 combines with J gene TRBJ2-7, with 8 bases lining up with TRBD1. Germline V gene sequence: CDR1 KGHSH, CDR2 LQKENI. The CDR3 length is 14 residues. Trimming at V came to 2 bases and at J to 5 bases, leaving 5 bases not matched to a gene. As DNA, the CDR3 is TGTGCCAGCTCACCAGCGGACAGGGTCGACGAGCAGTACTTC. Encoded protein: CASSPADRVDEQYF.